Listed below are T cell receptor beta chains from one sample, sequenced in a study of shared clonotypes between healthy human individuals. Produced via immunoSEQ multiplex PCR; TCRdb's table is partial and in-frame only. The repertoire consists of fewer than 3 million clones, with 80% to 95% occurring once and the leading ten covering around 0.38%. Sequences were obtained from naive CD4+ T cells from PBMCs. The receptor source for this set is a man between 18 and 29 years old in good health. Some clones in this sample may be carry-over from other donors' samples. Both conserved end residues are part of each CDR3. A D gene is named only where the DNA matches it firmly. Only some rows state a clone size, as once, few, many or a class for expanded clones.

J gene	V gene	D gene	clone size	CDR3 DNA	CDR3 protein
TRBJ1-5	TRBV10-3	.	.	TGTGCCATCAGTGAATTTAGGGCAGATAATCAGCCCCAGCATTTT	CAISEFRADNQPQHF
TRBJ1-3	TRBV6-5	TRBD1	once	TGTGCCAGTAGGGGACAGGGATCTTCTGGAAACACCATATATTTT	CASRGQGSSGNTIYF
TRBJ2-7	TRBV19	TRBD1	.	TGTGCCAGTAGTCCCCCGGACGGGACAGGGTTTCACGAGCAGTACTTC	CASSPPDGTGFHEQYF
TRBJ2-7	TRBV18	TRBD2	.	TGTGCCAGCTCACCACCCGGACTAGCGGGAGGGGTTGAGCAGTACTTC	CASSPPGLAGGVEQYF
TRBJ1-2	TRBV18	TRBD1	.	TGTGCCAGCTCTCCCAATGCCAGGGGGCGCATAGGAGGCTACACCTTC	CASSPNARGRIGGYTF
TRBJ1-1	TRBV4-1	.	.	TGCGCCAGCAGCAGAGAGGGGCGGGCCACTGAAGCTTTCTTT	CASSREGRATEAFF
TRBJ2-3	TRBV7-2	.	.	TGTGCCAGCAGCTTAGCGGGGCAAGGGACTGGAGATACGCAGTATTTT	CASSLAGQGTGDTQYF
TRBJ2-3	TRBV7-9	.	.	TGTGCCAGCAGCTTAATCCCCGGGGCCGAGAGCACAGATACGCAGTATTTT	CASSLIPGAESTDTQYF
TRBJ2-3	TRBV27	.	.	TGTGCCAGCAGTAGGGACGGCCGCACAGATACGCAGTATTTT	CASSRDGRTDTQYF
TRBJ1-5	TRBV18	.	.	TGTGCCAGCTCACTCGGACAGAATCAGCCCCAGCATTTT	CASSLGQNQPQHF
TRBJ2-6	TRBV4-2	.	.	TGTGCCAGCAGCCAAGATCTTCCCGGGTCCGGGGCCAACGTCCTGACTTTC	CASSQDLPGSGANVLTF
TRBJ2-3	TRBV28	.	.	TGTGCCAGCAGTTTTGGGGGGGGCAGGCCTACAGATACGCAGTATTTT	CASSFGGGRPTDTQYF
TRBJ2-1	TRBV4-1	.	.	TGCGCCAGCAGCCAAGAAGGCGGGGCGTTCAATGAGCAGTTCTTC	CASSQEGGAFNEQFF
TRBJ1-4	TRBV19	.	once	TGTGCCAGTAGTATAGAGTCGTTCCGGGGCACCTGGGAAAAACTGTTTTTT	CASSIESFRGTWEKLFF
TRBJ2-1	TRBV5-1	.	.	TGCGCCAGCAGCTCGTTACCCGGCAATGAGCAGTTCTTC	CASSSLPGNEQFF